The 17 T cell receptor beta chains below come from one sample, sequenced in a study of neurological immune-mediated disorders. TCRdb re-derived calls from the 5' RACE reads in MiXCR, one entry per CDR3 protein. The table lists 69,000 or so distinct CDR3 sequences, 4.8% of them singletons. Sequences were obtained from PBMCs. These TCRs come from a woman in her 70s with multiple sclerosis.

This clonotype showed up many times. CDR3 in amino acids: CASSLVQGSGNTIYF. The DNA of the CDR3 is TGTGCCAGCAGCTTAGTACAGGGGAGCGGAAACACCATATATTTT. This chain joins TRBV7-2 and TRBJ1-3, with 7 bases aligning to TRBD1. The CDR3 runs 15 residues. J lost 4 bases, V lost 1 base, and 4 bases had no gene match. The germline gives CDR1 SGHTA, CDR2 FQGNSA.

This clonotype was counted many times. The chain links TRBV5-1 to TRBJ2-5; no definite D call. The V end was cut by 5 bases, the J end by 4 bases, with 9 bases between. This CDR3 has 12 amino acids. CDR1 and CDR2 from the germline V gene are SGHRS and YFSETQ. The CDR3 DNA reads TGCGCCAGCAGATTTTCATCAGAGACCCAGTACTTC. It codes for CASRFSSETQYF.

As to this clonotype: Just one base apart from a much larger clone, this may be a read error. The chain uses TRBV7-8 and TRBJ1-2, with 7 bases identical to TRBD1. Germline V lookup: CDR1 SGHVS, CDR2 FQNEAQ. V dropped 6 bases and J dropped 2; count of bases not matched to a gene: 3. The CDR3 runs 13 residues. CDR3 nucleotides: TGTGCCAGCAGACCGGACAGGAACTATGGCTACACCTTC. The encoded protein is CASRPDRNYGYTF.

Ten or more counts support this clonotype. CDR3: CASRADHSYNEQFF. Here the CDR3 DNA reads TGTGCCAGCAGGGCGGACCACTCCTACAATGAGCAGTTCTTC. V gene TRBV7-6 combines with J gene TRBJ2-1; D remains unclear. The CDR3 spans 14 residues. Germline lookup yields CDR1 SGHVS and CDR2 FNYEAQ. V was cut by 6 bases and J by 0 bases, with 9 bases left in between.

This clonotype has at least ten counts. This rearrangement joins TRBV16 to TRBJ2-2; D call uncertain. Germline V lookup: CDR1 KGHSY, CDR2 FQNENV. This CDR3 comprises 15 residues. The ends were cut back, 2 bases at V and 2 bases at J, with 9 bases in the middle. Here the CDR3 reads CASSQPDTNTGELFF. The DNA of the CDR3 is TGTGCCAGCAGCCAACCAGACACAAACACCGGGGAGCTGTTTTTT.

This clonotype has at least ten counts. J is TRBJ1-1 and V is TRBV12-5; D is undetermined. CDR1 and CDR2 from the germline V gene are LGHNT and FRNRAP. Trimming stripped 2 bases from V and 5 bases from J, with 9 bases between. CDR3 length: 13 amino acids. CDR3 protein: CASGLRSGTEAFF. CDR3 DNA: TGTGCTAGTGGTTTGAGAAGCGGGACTGAAGCTTTCTTT.

This clonotype was recorded many times. The chain joins TRBV12-3 or TRBV12-4 to TRBJ1-6; D not resolved. V lost 2 bases, J lost 7 bases, and 9 bases lay in between. This CDR3 spans 14 amino acids. The CDR3 loop reads CASSLRPRNSPLHF. CDR3 sequence (DNA): TGTGCCAGCAGTTTAAGACCGAGGAATTCACCCCTCCACTTT.

This clonotype was seen many times. CDR3 sequence: CASSLEEVTGELFF. In nucleotides, the CDR3 is TGCGCCAGCAGCTTGGAGGAGGTAACCGGGGAGCTGTTTTTT. The chain carries TRBV5-1 and TRBJ2-2; D is possibly TRBD2 (5 bases). The germline V and J ends were trimmed by 0 bases and 5 bases, with 8 bases remaining between them. CDR3 length: 14 amino acids. Germline V gene sequence: CDR1 SGHRS, CDR2 YFSETQ.

This clonotype showed up many times. The CDR3 DNA reads as TGTGCCAGTTCTCCGGGACAGGGGTTCGATGAGCAGTTCTTC. It translates to CASSPGQGFDEQFF. The chain uses TRBV7-9 and TRBJ2-1, with TRBD1 identical over 10 bases. The junction had 10 bases not matched to a gene; V was cut back by 9 bases and J by 8 bases. The CDR3 extends over 14 amino acids. Germline V CDR1 and CDR2: SEHNR, FQNEAQ (reference sequence).

This clonotype was counted ten times or more. The chain recombines TRBV5-1 with TRBJ2-4, with D perhaps given as TRBD1 or TRBD2 (5 bases each). The CDR3 has 15 amino acids. Germline CDR1 SGHRS, CDR2 YFSETQ. Trimming pared 4 bases from V and 2 bases from J, leaving 13 bases between. The CDR3 is CASSQGELTKNIQYF. CDR3 nucleotides: TGCGCCAGCAGCCAAGGGGAGTTGACCAAAAACATTCAGTACTTC. Complete variable domain (other parts from reference TRBV5-1 and TRBJ2-4): KAGVTQTPRYLIKTRGQQVTLSCSPISGHRSVSWYQQTPGQGLQFLFEYFSETQRNKGNFPGRFSGRQFSNSRSEMNVSTLELGDSALYLCASSQGELTKNIQYFGAGTRLSVL.

This clonotype was observed at least ten times. The chain is built from TRBV7-2 and TRBJ2-7, with no clear D. Germline V lookup: CDR1 SGHTA, CDR2 FQGNSA. The CDR3 has 15 amino acids. V dropped 5 bases and J dropped 6 bases, with 20 bases sitting between them. The CDR3, as DNA: TGTGCCAGCAGCCGTCCCTGGAAATTACCTAGCGAGCAGTACTTC. Translating it yields CASSRPWKLPSEQYF.

CDR3 protein: CSVRATDTYEQYF. The CDR3 nucleotides are TGCAGCGTTCGAGCGACAGATACCTACGAGCAGTACTTC. The chain joins TRBV29-1 to TRBJ2-7; tentative D call: TRBD1 (5 bases). This CDR3 is built from 13 residues. Germline CDR1 and CDR2: SQVTM and ANQGSEA. Trimming cost V 5 bases and J 2 bases, with 13 bases left between them.

Many counts were recorded for this clonotype. This chain joins TRBV5-1 and TRBJ2-3, with 10 bases lining up with TRBD2. V was clipped by 3 bases and J by 3 bases; unmatched bases: 7. Per the germline V gene, CDR1 is SGHRS and CDR2 is YFSETQ. This CDR3 region has 16 residues. The CDR3 DNA follows: TGCGCCAGCAGCTCGGAAGCGGGAGGGCCAACAGATACGCAGTATTTT. Its protein is CASSSEAGGPTDTQYF.

This clonotype has a count of ten or more. The chain carries TRBV15 and TRBJ2-5; tentatively, D is TRBD2 (5 bases). The CDR3 loop spans 15 amino acids. V was cut by 0 bases and J by 4 bases, with 12 bases left in between. Germline CDR1 is LNHNV and CDR2 is YYDKDF (reference sequence). The CDR3 coding sequence is TGTGCCACCAGCAGAGATCTGGTGGAGGCAGAGACCCAGTACTTC. This codes for CATSRDLVEAETQYF.

This clonotype was counted many times. The chain recombines TRBV5-6 with TRBJ1-2; 11 bases map to TRBD1. V was clipped by 4 bases and J by 5 bases; unmatched bases: 7. The germline V gene encodes CDR1 SGHDT and CDR2 YYEEEE. The length of the CDR3 is 15 residues. The DNA for the CDR3 is TGTGCCAGCAGCCTGGGGGACAGGGGGTTTTATGGCTACACCTTC. This sequence encodes CASSLGDRGFYGYTF.

The table lists this clonotype with many counts. The chain has TRBV5-6 and TRBJ1-6, with unresolved D. This CDR3 has 16 amino acids. Germline V gene lookup returns CDR1 SGHDT and CDR2 YYEEEE. Between the trimmed V and J ends, which lost 0 bases and 1 base, there was a span of 8 bases. The CDR3: CASSLASGSYNSPLHF. The DNA for the CDR3 is TGTGCCAGCAGCTTGGCCTCGGGTTCCTATAATTCACCCCTCCACTTT.

With regard to this clonotype: Given a much more abundant clone one base away, this may be a read error. The rearrangement links TRBV5-6 to TRBJ2-3; a weak D match, TRBD2 (6 bases). Germline V gene lookup returns CDR1 SGHDT and CDR2 YYEEEE. The CDR3 consists of 12 residues. CDR3 sequence (DNA): TGTGTCAGCAGCTTGGGGGGTACAACGCAGTATTTT. This translates into CVSSLGGTTQYF.